Below, 13 T cell receptor beta chains from the same sample are listed, as sequenced in a study of T cells in Graves' hyperthyroidism and ophthalmopathy. Amplification targeted TCR beta CDR3 regions from RNA transcripts. The HTBI primer set was used in a first-round RT-PCR of the TCR CDR3. TCRdb redid the calling of the multiplex PCR reads with MiXCR, one entry per CDR3 protein. The data contain 400,000 to 550,000 distinct CDR3 sequences, around 22% of them seen just once; the ten biggest clones take up approximately 11%. Source material: blood. These receptors were collected from a woman in her thirties with Graves' ophthalmopathy.

J is TRBJ2-7 and V is TRBV6-1; 7 bases are a match to TRBD1. This CDR3 contains 14 residues. Germline values: CDR1 MNHNS, CDR2 SASEGT. The V and J ends lost 3 bases and 3 bases, in that order; junction bases with no gene match: 5. The CDR3 spells CASSDRGYGYEQYF. The CDR3 bases are TGTGCCAGCAGTGACAGGGGGTATGGCTACGAGCAGTACTTC.

This clonotype was seen ten or more times. V gene TRBV2 combines with J gene TRBJ1-2; tentative D call: TRBD1 (6 bases). CDR3 length: 13 amino acids. The V end lost 3 bases, the J end lost 7 bases, and 12 bases lay between the germline ends. Germline-derived CDR1 and CDR2 are SNHLY and FYNNEI. The CDR3 nucleotides are TGTGCCAGCAGTGACGGGGGGGCAGGTGGCTACACCTTC. It yields the protein CASSDGGAGGYTF.

The chain uses TRBV6-1 and TRBJ1-1; 9 bases are a match to TRBD1. Trimming cost V 8 bases and J 3 bases; bases outside gene matches: 4. Germline values: CDR1 MNHNS, CDR2 SASEGT. This CDR3 has 13 residues. The DNA of the CDR3 is TGTGCCAGCGGGGGACAGGGTCACACTGAAGCTTTCTTT. This sequence encodes CASGGQGHTEAFF.

This clonotype came up many times. The chain recombines TRBV6-2 or TRBV6-3 with TRBJ2-5; 8 bases align to TRBD1. This CDR3 is built from 15 residues. V shed 2 bases, J shed 5 bases, and the junction held 7 bases outside the gene matches. Germline V CDR1 and CDR2: MNHEY, SVGEGT. In DNA, the CDR3 is TGTGCCAGCAGTTACCTGGACAGGGACGGGGAGACCCAGTACTTC. As protein: CASSYLDRDGETQYF.

The genes are TRBV6-5 and TRBJ2-7, with TRBD1 identical over 7 bases. The V and J ends lost 6 bases and 0 bases, in that order; junction bases with no gene match: 8. The germline gives CDR1 MNHEY, CDR2 SVGAGI. The CDR3 loop spans 15 amino acids. CDR3 DNA: TGTGCCAGCAGATATGGGACAGAAAGCTCCTACGAGCAGTACTTC. Translating gives CASRYGTESSYEQYF.

This clonotype occurred many times. V and J are TRBV6-1 and TRBJ1-2; 7 bases agree with TRBD1. CDR1 is MNHNS, CDR2 SASEGT, per germline. With 4 bases clipped from V and 5 bases from J, the junction kept 7 bases outside the gene matches. The CDR3 consists of 14 residues. The CDR3 coding sequence is TGTGCCAGCAGTGCCTGGGACAGAGGGTATGGCTACACCTTC. Its protein is CASSAWDRGYGYTF.

In this sample, this clonotype turned up many times. This chain uses TRBV20-1 with TRBJ2-7; D gene ambiguous. The V gene lost 3 bases and the J gene lost 1 base, with 10 bases spanning the gap. This CDR3 comprises 13 residues. Germline values: CDR1 DFQATT, CDR2 SNEGSKA (reference sequence). The CDR3 sequence: CSARAGISYEQYF. CDR3 DNA: TGCAGTGCTAGGGCAGGCATATCCTACGAGCAGTACTTC.

There are many counts of this clonotype. The chain couples TRBV15 to TRBJ1-1, with D perhaps TRBD1 (5 bases). From germline, CDR1 is LNHNV and CDR2 YYDKDF (reference sequence). The CDR3 covers 15 residues. Trimming removed 0 bases from V and 1 base from J, with 9 bases in between. The CDR3 loop is CATSRDGGANTEAFF. The CDR3 nucleotides are TGTGCCACCAGCAGAGATGGCGGGGCGAACACTGAAGCTTTCTTT. The whole variable domain, filled in from reference TRBV15 and TRBJ1-1, reads DAMVIQNPRYQVTQFGKPVTLSCSQTLNHNVMYWYQQKSSQAPKLLFHYYDKDFNNEADTPDNFQSRRPNTSFCFLDIRSPGLGDTAMYLCATSRDGGANTEAFFGQGTRLTVV.

The chain employs TRBV28 and TRBJ1-5; tentatively, D is TRBD1 (5 bases). The CDR3 extends over 17 amino acids. The ends were cut back, 6 bases at V and 10 bases at J, with 28 bases in the middle. Germline V gene sequence: CDR1 MDHEN, CDR2 SYDVKM. CDR3 protein: CASSWTLRGDLSGPQHF. Here the CDR3 DNA reads TGTGCCAGCAGCTGGACACTTAGAGGGGACCTTAGCGGTCCCCAGCATTTT.

This clonotype was observed at least ten times. The chain is built from TRBV29-1 and TRBJ2-5; D gene unclear. Germline CDR1 reads SQVTM; CDR2 reads ANQGSEA. Trimming took off 2 bases at V and 3 bases at J, with 10 bases between the two ends. The CDR3 contains 13 residues. Here the CDR3 reads CSVEFQDEETQYF. The CDR3 DNA is TGCAGCGTTGAATTCCAGGACGAAGAGACCCAGTACTTC.

This clonotype occurred many times. The gene calls are TRBV2 and TRBJ1-2, with no clear D. V was trimmed by 0 bases and J by 8 bases, leaving 19 bases between them. Germline CDR1 SNHLY, CDR2 FYNNEI. This CDR3 is 16 amino acids long. CDR3 nucleotide sequence: TGTGCCAGCAGTGAAGCGCTTCTGTTGTCGGCTATCGGCTACACCTTC. Its translation is CASSEALLLSAIGYTF.

This clonotype came up many times. The gene calls are TRBV2 and TRBJ2-7; D remains unclear. Per germline, CDR1 SNHLY and CDR2 FYNNEI. The CDR3 covers 12 residues. Trimming cost V 1 base and J 6 bases, with 7 bases left between them. The CDR3 spells CASSEVSPEQYF. The CDR3 DNA sequence: TGTGCCAGCAGTGAAGTATCCCCCGAGCAGTACTTC.

The chain couples TRBV20-1 to TRBJ1-6; D call uncertain. The CDR3 consists of 14 residues. V lost 6 bases and J 9 bases, leaving 18 bases between the germline ends. Per germline, CDR1 DFQATT and CDR2 SNEGSKA (reference sequence). This CDR3 reads CSARPPQQGSPLHF. CDR3 DNA sequence: TGCAGTGCCAGACCCCCCCAGCAAGGTTCACCCCTCCACTTT.